This T cell receptor (beta chain) was sequenced during a study of T-cell memory formation after mild COVID-19. The study, taken as a whole, reports: Researchers could not confirm that second-wave clones peaking on day 37 targeted SARS-CoV-2.

One entry per CDR3 protein, called by TCRdb with MiXCR from the 5' RACE reads. Of some 280,000 distinct CDR3 sequences detected, 15% to 20% appear once; the ten largest clones hold roughly 25%. Germline V gives CDR1 LGHDT, CDR2 YNNKEL (reference sequence). Deletions cut 6 bases from V and 0 bases from J, with 18 bases between. This CDR3 has 16 amino acids. This clonotype was seen only a few times. The antigen is unknown. Source material: PBMCs or a T cell subset sorted from them (not recorded which). The V and J genes are TRBV3-1 and TRBJ2-7, with D perhaps TRBD1 or TRBD2 (5 bases each). This TCR was recovered from a man younger than 30 who had mild COVID-19 (a few samples of this study predate the infection). Cell type and time point are not known. CDR3 bases: TGTGCCAGCAGTGCCCATGGGGGTGATCTCTCCTACGAGCAGTACTTC. Its translation is CASSAHGGDLSYEQYF.